This is a list of T cell receptor beta chains from one sample in a study of tumor T cells in aggressive B-cell lymphoma. The repertoire was sequenced with immunoSEQ multiplex PCR; TCRdb's copy has only in-frame clones and lacks some. The profile covers about 11,000 clones, with about 93% appearing a single time and 3% to 3.5% taken by the ten largest. The sequenced material came from tumor tissue. Receptor source: an adult with diffuse large B cell lymphoma. Each CDR3 is given with its conserved first and last residue. The D gene is left open where the match is weak. Not all rows give a size; the values are once, few, many and, for expanded clones, a class.

>TRBV25-1|TRBJ2-5|-|-
TGTGCCAGTAATAACTACGAAGGGACCCAGTACTTC
CASNNYEGTQYF
>TRBV5-1|TRBJ1-1|-|-
TGCGCCAGCAGCTCCCCTCAGGGGAACACTGAAGCTTTCTTT
CASSSPQGNTEAFF
>TRBV27|TRBJ2-7|-|-
TGTGCCAGCAGCATTATGGGTCGACGGGGTATGAACGAGCAGTACTTC
CASSIMGRRGMNEQYF
>TRBV2|TRBJ1-1|-|-
TGTGCCAGCAGTGAAGCTCCCCGTTCTGAAGCTTTCTTT
CASSEAPRSEAFF
>TRBV5-1|TRBJ2-7|-|-
TGCGCCAGCAGCCGTACAAAGGCCCCGGAGTCCTTGGAGCAGTACTTC
CASSRTKAPESLEQYF
>TRBV6-6|TRBJ1-5|TRBD1|-
TGTGCCAGCAGTTGGACAGGGTATGAGAATCAGCCCCAGCATTTT
CASSWTGYENQPQHF
>TRBV29-1|TRBJ2-7|-|-
TGCAGCGTCCAGACAGACTCCTACGAGCAGTACTTC
CSVQTDSYEQYF
>TRBV5-1|TRBJ1-1|TRBD1|-
TGCGCCAGCAGCGCCTCAGGGGGACTCACTGAAGCTTTCTTT
CASSASGGLTEAFF
>TRBV30|TRBJ2-5|-|-
TGTGCCTGGAGTCCTAGGGGGGAGACCCAGTACTTC
CAWSPRGETQYF
>TRBV19|TRBJ1-3|-|-
TGTGCCAGTACACTCGGGACTGCCGGGGGGAACACCATATATTTT
CASTLGTAGGNTIYF
>TRBV19|TRBJ1-2|-|-
TGTGCCAGTAGTGCAATCAGGGCCGGAGGCTACACCTTC
CASSAIRAGGYTF
>TRBV5-1|TRBJ2-5|-|once
TGCGCCAGCAGCCCCAGGGGAAGTGGGGAGACCCAGTACTTC
CASSPRGSGETQYF
>TRBV5-4|TRBJ2-2|TRBD1|-
TGTGCCAGCAGCTCCCCACTACTGACAGGGGCCACCGGGGAGCTGTTTTTT
CASSSPLLTGATGELFF
>TRBV29-1|TRBJ2-7|-|-
TGCAGCGTTGGTTACAGCTACGAGCAGTACTTC
CSVGYSYEQYF
>TRBV5-1|TRBJ1-1|-|-
TGCGCCAGCAGCTTGGACAGGGAGTTTCTAGCTTTCTTT
CASSLDREFLAFF
>TRBV6-5|TRBJ1-2|-|-
TGTGCCAGCAGTTACTCTGAGCAATATGGCTACACCTTC
CASSYSEQYGYTF
>TRBV9|TRBJ2-3|-|-
TGTGCCAGCAGCGGAGGGTTCACAGATACGCAGTATTTT
CASSGGFTDTQYF
>TRBV9|TRBJ1-1|-|-
TGTGCCAGTGCGAAGGGAGGGAGTACCAGAGAAGCTTTCTTT
CASAKGGSTREAFF
>TRBV5-1|TRBJ1-1|-|-
TGCGCCAGCAGCTTGAGGCAACAGGGAGACAGCACTGAAGCTTTCTTT
CASSLRQQGDSTEAFF
>TRBV7-9|TRBJ1-4|TRBD1|large
TGTGCCAGCAGCTCTTTCACCGGGACAGGGGGAGAAAAACTGTTTTTT
CASSSFTGTGGEKLFF